This T cell receptor beta chain was identified in a study of shared clonotypes between healthy human individuals. After removal of 3 bases from V and 8 bases from J, the junction contained 7 bases not matched to a gene. Germline values: CDR1 LGHNA, CDR2 YSLEER. CDR3 length equals 14 residues. The assay was immunoSEQ multiplex PCR, and TCRdb's table has in-frame clones only and misses some. Here the sample spans about 600,000 clones, roughly 72% being singletons. This clone was seen only once. The chain uses TRBV4-3 and TRBJ2-1, with 7 bases matching TRBD2. This clonotype was sampled from a woman in her thirties or forties in good health. Some clones in this sample may be carry-over from other donors' samples. Sequences were obtained from PBMCs. The CDR3 DNA reads as TGCGCCAGCAGCCAGGCTAGCGGTTCCCATGAGCAGTTCTTC. It translates to CASSQASGSHEQFF.